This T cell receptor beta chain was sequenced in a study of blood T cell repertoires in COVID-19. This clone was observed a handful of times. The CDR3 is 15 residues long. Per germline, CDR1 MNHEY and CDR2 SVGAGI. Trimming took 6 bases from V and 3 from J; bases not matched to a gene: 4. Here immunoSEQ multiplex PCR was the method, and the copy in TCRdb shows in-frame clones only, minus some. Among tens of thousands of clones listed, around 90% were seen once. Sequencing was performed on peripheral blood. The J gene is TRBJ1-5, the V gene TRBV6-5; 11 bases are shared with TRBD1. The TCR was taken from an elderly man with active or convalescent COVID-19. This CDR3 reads CASRWDRGINQPQHF. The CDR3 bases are TGTGCCAGCAGATGGGACAGGGGGATCAATCAGCCCCAGCATTTT.